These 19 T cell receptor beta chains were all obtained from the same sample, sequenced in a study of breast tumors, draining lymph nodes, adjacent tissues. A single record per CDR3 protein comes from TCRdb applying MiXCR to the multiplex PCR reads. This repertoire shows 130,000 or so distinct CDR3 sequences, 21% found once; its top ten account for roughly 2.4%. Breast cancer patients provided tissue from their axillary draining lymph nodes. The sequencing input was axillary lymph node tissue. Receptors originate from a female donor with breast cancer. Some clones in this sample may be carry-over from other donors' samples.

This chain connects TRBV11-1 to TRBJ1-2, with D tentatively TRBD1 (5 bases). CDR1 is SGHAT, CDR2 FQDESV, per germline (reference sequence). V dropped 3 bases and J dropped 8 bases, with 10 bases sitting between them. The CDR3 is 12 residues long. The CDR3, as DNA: TGTGCCAGCAGCTTCAGGGAGCACGGCTACACCTTC. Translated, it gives CASSFREHGYTF.

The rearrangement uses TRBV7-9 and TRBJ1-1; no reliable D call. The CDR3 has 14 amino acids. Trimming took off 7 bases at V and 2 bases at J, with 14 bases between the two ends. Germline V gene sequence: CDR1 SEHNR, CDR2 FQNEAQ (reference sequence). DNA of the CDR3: TGTGCCAGCACCCTCACAGCCACTAACACTGAAGCTTTCTTT. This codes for CASTLTATNTEAFF.

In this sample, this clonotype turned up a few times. The CDR3 loop reads CASQTAYEQYF. CDR3 DNA: TGTGCCAGCCAAACTGCCTACGAGCAGTACTTC. The rearrangement links TRBV25-1 to TRBJ2-7; D not certain. The germline V gene has CDR1 MGHDK and CDR2 SYGVNS. CDR3 length: 11 residues. Between the trimmed V and J ends, which lost 8 bases and 2 bases, there was a span of 7 bases.

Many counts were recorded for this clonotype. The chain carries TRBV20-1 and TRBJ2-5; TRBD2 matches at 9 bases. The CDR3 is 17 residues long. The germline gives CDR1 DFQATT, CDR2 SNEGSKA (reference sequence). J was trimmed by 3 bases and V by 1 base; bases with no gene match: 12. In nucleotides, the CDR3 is TGCAGTGCTAGAGCGGCTCAGGTGGTAGCGGGAGAAGAGACCCAGTACTTC. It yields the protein CSARAAQVVAGEETQYF.

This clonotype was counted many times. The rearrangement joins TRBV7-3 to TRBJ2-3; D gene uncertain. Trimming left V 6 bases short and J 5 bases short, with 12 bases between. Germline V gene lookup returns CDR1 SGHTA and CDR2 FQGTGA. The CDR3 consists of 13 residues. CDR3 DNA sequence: TGTGCCAGCAGTTACGTACGCTTAGATACGCAGTATTTT. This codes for CASSYVRLDTQYF.

This CDR3 reads CASSSGSHEKLFF. In DNA form, the CDR3 reads TGTGCCAGCAGTTCCGGTTCTCATGAAAAACTGTTTTTT. The chain is built from TRBV28 and TRBJ1-4; D gene unclear. The CDR3 loop spans 13 amino acids. CDR1 and CDR2 from the germline V gene are MDHEN and SYDVKM. V lost 4 bases and J lost 6, with 9 bases in between.

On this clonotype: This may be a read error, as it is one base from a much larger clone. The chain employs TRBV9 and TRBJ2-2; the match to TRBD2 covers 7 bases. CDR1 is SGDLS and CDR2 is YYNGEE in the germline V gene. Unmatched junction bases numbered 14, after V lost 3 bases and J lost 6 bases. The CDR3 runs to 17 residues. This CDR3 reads CASSAIGGSLEAGELFF. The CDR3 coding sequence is TGTGCCAGCAGCGCGATTGGCGGGAGCCTTGAGGCCGGGGAGCTGTTTTTT.

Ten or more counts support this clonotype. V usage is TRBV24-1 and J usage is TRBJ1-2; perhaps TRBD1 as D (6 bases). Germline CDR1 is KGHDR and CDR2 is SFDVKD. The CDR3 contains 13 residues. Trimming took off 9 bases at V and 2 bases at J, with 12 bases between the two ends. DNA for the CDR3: TGTGCCACCCGAGGGGGAGAGAACTATGGCTACACCTTC. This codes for CATRGGENYGYTF.

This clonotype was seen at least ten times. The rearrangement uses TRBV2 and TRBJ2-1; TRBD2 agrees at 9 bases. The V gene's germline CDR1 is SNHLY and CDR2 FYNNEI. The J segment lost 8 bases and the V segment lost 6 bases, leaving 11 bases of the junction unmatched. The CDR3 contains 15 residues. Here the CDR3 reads CASSSASGIFDEQFF. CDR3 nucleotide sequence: TGTGCCAGCAGCTCCGCTAGCGGGATCTTCGATGAGCAGTTCTTC.

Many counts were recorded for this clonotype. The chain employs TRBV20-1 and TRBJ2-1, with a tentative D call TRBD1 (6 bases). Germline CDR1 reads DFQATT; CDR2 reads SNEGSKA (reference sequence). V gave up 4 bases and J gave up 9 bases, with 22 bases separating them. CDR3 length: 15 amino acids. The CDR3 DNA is TGCAGTGCTACCCAGGGGCTACCCTATGGAGGTGAGCAGTTCTTC. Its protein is CSATQGLPYGGEQFF.

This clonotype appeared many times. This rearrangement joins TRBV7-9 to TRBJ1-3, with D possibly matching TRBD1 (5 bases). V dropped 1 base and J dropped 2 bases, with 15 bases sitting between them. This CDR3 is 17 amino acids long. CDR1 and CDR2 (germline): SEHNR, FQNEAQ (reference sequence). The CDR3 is CASSLGGRGRAGNTIYF. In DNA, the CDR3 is TGTGCCAGCAGCTTAGGAGGCCGGGGCAGGGCTGGAAACACCATATATTTT.

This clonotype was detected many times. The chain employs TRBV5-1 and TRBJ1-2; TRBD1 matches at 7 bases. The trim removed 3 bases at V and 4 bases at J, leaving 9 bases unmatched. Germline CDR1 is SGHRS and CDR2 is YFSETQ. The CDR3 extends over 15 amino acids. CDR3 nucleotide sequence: TGCGCCAGCAGCTCGATGACAGGGCCAAGCTATGGCTACACCTTC. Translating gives CASSSMTGPSYGYTF.

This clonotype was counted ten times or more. The CDR3 DNA reads TGTGCCAGCAGCACGAACACGCGACAGGGATTCCCCCCTGGGGCCAACGTCCTGACTTTC. Translated, it gives CASSTNTRQGFPPGANVLTF. The V call is TRBV7-9, the J call TRBJ2-6, with 7 bases aligning to TRBD1. The ends lost 5 bases at V and 2 bases at J; junction bases unmatched: 18. The germline V gene encodes CDR1 SEHNR and CDR2 FQNEAQ (reference sequence). The CDR3 sequence is 20 residues long.

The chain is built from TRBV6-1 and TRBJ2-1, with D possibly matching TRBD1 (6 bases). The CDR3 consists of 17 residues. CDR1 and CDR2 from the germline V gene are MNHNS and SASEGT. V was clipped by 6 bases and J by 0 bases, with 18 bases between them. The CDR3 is CASRPPGHSSSYNEQFF. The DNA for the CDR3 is TGTGCCAGCAGACCCCCGGGACACTCGAGCTCCTACAATGAGCAGTTCTTC.

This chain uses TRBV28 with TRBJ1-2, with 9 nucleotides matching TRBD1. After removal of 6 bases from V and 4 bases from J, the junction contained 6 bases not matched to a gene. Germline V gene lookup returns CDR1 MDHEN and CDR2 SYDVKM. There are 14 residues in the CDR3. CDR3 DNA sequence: TGTGCCAGCAGGGAACAGGGGGCGGGCTATGGCTACACCTTC. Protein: CASREQGAGYGYTF.

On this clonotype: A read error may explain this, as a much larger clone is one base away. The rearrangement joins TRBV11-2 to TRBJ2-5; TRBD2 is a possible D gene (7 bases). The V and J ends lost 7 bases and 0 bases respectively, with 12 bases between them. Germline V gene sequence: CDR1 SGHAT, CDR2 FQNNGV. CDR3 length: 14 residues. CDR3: CASNGGPHQETQYF. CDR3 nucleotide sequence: TGTGCCAGCAACGGGGGGCCGCACCAAGAGACCCAGTACTTC.

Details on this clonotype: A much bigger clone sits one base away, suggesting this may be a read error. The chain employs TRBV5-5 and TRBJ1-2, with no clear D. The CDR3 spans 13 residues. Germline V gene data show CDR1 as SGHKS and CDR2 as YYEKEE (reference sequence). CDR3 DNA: TGTGCCCGCAGCTTCACTGCCGGGGATGGCTACACCTTC. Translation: CARSFTAGDGYTF.

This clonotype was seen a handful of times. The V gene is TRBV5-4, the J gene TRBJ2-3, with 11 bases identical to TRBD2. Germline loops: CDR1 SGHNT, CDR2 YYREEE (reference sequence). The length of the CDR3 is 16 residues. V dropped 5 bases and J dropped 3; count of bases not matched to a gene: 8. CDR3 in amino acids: CASSSITSGRTDTQYF. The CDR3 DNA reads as TGTGCCAGCAGTTCGATCACTAGCGGGAGAACAGATACGCAGTATTTT.

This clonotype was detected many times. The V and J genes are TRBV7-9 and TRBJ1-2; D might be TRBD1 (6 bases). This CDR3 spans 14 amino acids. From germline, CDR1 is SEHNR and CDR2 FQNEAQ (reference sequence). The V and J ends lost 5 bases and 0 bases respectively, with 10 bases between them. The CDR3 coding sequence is TGTGCCAGCAGCCCCGGACAGTCTAACTATGGCTACACCTTC. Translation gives CASSPGQSNYGYTF.